This T cell receptor (beta chain) originates from a study of radiotherapy plus CTLA-4 blockade in lung cancer. Findings and limits, study-wide: Increased serum interferon-beta after radiation also reportedly predicted response strongly. In blood, tumor-derived TCR clones expanded after radiotherapy plus ipilimumab.

As for this clone: Its matching antigen is unknown.

Assay: immunoSEQ multiplex PCR; the TCRdb copy retains only in-frame clones and omits some. Here the sample spans 90,000 to 130,000 clones, about 80% being singletons. The source is a human donor with non-small cell lung cancer that progressed on radiotherapy plus ipilimumab. Some clones in this sample may be carry-over from other donors' samples. Material: peripheral blood, obtained from a patient treated with radiotherapy plus ipilimumab.

CDR3 DNA sequence: TGTGCCAGCCGACGTGGCGCGGGAACAGATACGCAGTATTTT. Its protein product is CASRRGAGTDTQYF. V gene TRBV7-9 combines with J gene TRBJ2-3, with D possibly being TRBD2 (6 bases). This CDR3 contains 14 residues. Germline V gene sequence: CDR1 SEHNR, CDR2 FQNEAQ (reference sequence). V was trimmed by 8 bases and J by 3 bases, leaving 15 bases between them.